One and the same sample provided the 30 T cell receptor beta chains below, sequenced in a study of T-cell memory formation after mild COVID-19. TCRdb processed the 5' RACE reads anew with MiXCR; each CDR3 protein has one entry. The sample has roughly 370,000 distinct CDR3 sequences, approximately 16% seen once. The sequencing sample was made of PBMCs or a T cell subset sorted from them (not recorded which). All receptors come from a man aged 18 to 30 who had mild COVID-19 (a few samples of this study predate the infection). Cell type and time point are not known.

This clonotype came up a few times. This chain uses TRBV7-9 with TRBJ2-7, with D tentatively TRBD2 (5 bases). Germline V gene sequence: CDR1 SEHNR, CDR2 FQNEAQ (reference sequence). Between the trimmed V and J ends, which lost 10 bases and 2 bases, there was a span of 12 bases. There are 12 residues in the CDR3. Written as DNA, the CDR3 is TGTGCCACCCGAGAGGGTCCCTACGAGCAGTACTTC. Its translation: CATREGPYEQYF.

This clonotype has only a few counts. The rearrangement uses TRBV6-6 and TRBJ2-5; the D gene is possibly TRBD1 (5 bases). The CDR3 extends over 13 amino acids. Trimming removed 7 bases at V and 2 bases at J, with 11 bases between. Germline V lookup: CDR1 MNHNY, CDR2 SVGAGI (reference sequence). As DNA, the CDR3 is TGTGCCAGCATGTGGGGCGGACAAGAGACCCAGTACTTC. It encodes CASMWGGQETQYF.

This clonotype has more than one count but fewer than ten. The chain couples TRBV18 to TRBJ2-5; 7 bases align to TRBD2. V lost 5 bases, J lost 3 bases, and 6 bases stayed unmatched. Looked up from germline, CDR1 is KGHSH and CDR2 is LQKENI. There are 14 residues in the CDR3. This chain's CDR3 is CASSGVGTKETQYF. CDR3 nucleotides: TGTGCCAGCTCAGGGGTCGGGACTAAAGAGACCCAGTACTTC.

Points on this clonotype: One end of the junction is discordant with germline, which a read error may explain. The CDR3 DNA follows: TGTGCCAGCAGTTACCGGGGACAGTATAACTTC. Protein sequence: CASSYRGQYNF. The chain combines TRBV6-6 with TRBJ2-7; TRBD1 agrees at 7 bases. The length of the CDR3 is 11 residues. CDR1 is MNHNY, CDR2 SVGAGI, per germline (reference sequence).

This clonotype was counted between two and nine times. This chain links TRBV4-1 with TRBJ2-7, with 7 bases lining up with TRBD1. The CDR3 contains 14 residues. Trimming at V came to 4 bases and at J to 6 bases, leaving 9 bases not matched to a gene. CDR1 and CDR2 (germline): MGHRA, YSYEKL. The CDR3 loop reads CASSPTLTGFEQYF. As DNA, the CDR3 is TGCGCCAGCAGCCCGACCCTGACAGGGTTCGAGCAGTACTTC.

The V and J genes are TRBV7-3 and TRBJ2-2, with 9 bases fitting TRBD2. The germline CDR1 and CDR2 sequences are SGHTA and FQGTGA. The CDR3 contains 17 residues. The V segment lost 6 bases and the J segment 4 bases; nucleotides outside the gene matches: 12. In DNA, the CDR3 is TGTGCCAGCAGTCCTGGCTGGCTAGCGGGGACCACCGGGGAGCTGTTTTTT. Translation: CASSPGWLAGTTGELFF. Based on the CDR3 plus reference TRBV7-3 and TRBJ2-2, the full variable domain is GAGVSQTPSNKVTEKGKYVELRCDPISGHTALYWYRQSLGQGPEFLIYFQGTGAADDSGLPNDRFFAVRPEGSVSTLKIQRTERGDSAVYLCASSPGWLAGTTGELFFGEGSRLTVL.

This chain connects TRBV11-1 to TRBJ2-5; tentative D call: TRBD1 (5 bases). The V and J ends lost 3 bases and 1 base respectively, with 9 bases between them. This CDR3 is built from 14 residues. CDR1 and CDR2 (germline): SGHAT, FQDESV (reference sequence). The CDR3 region is CASSFDRSQETQYF. Written as DNA, the CDR3 is TGTGCCAGCAGCTTTGACAGAAGCCAAGAGACCCAGTACTTC. The full variable domain, completed using reference TRBV11-1 and TRBJ2-5, is EAEVAQSPRYKITEKSQAVAFWCDPISGHATLYWYRQILGQGPELLVQFQDESVVDDSQLPKDRFSAERLKGVDSTLKIQPAELGDSAMYLCASSFDRSQETQYFGPGTRLLVL.

This chain uses TRBV7-9 with TRBJ2-3, with 11 bases matching TRBD2. There are 14 residues in the CDR3. Trimming removed 4 bases from V and 11 bases from J; junction bases left unmatched: 8. Germline CDR1 and CDR2: SEHNR and FQNEAQ (reference sequence). For the CDR3, the DNA is TGTGCCAGCAGCTACGGGACTAGCGGTTTTATGCAGTATTTT. This codes for CASSYGTSGFMQYF.

This clonotype was detected only a few times. The chain joins TRBV7-2 to TRBJ1-5; D not certain. The V gene lost 1 base and the J gene lost 5 bases, with 6 bases spanning the gap. CDR3 length: 13 amino acids. The germline gives CDR1 SGHTA, CDR2 FQGNSA. CDR3 sequence (DNA): TGTGCCAGCAGCTTAGTTAGGGATCAGCCCCAGCATTTT. Its protein is CASSLVRDQPQHF. Full variable domain (missing parts from reference TRBV7-2 and TRBJ1-5): GAGVSQSPSNKVTEKGKDVELRCDPISGHTALYWYRQSLGQGLEFLIYFQGNSAPDKSGLPSDRFSAERTGGSVSTLTIQRTQQEDSAVYLCASSLVRDQPQHFGDGTRLSIL.

The chain combines TRBV5-1 with TRBJ2-5; perhaps D is TRBD1 or TRBD2 (5 bases each). From germline, CDR1 is SGHRS and CDR2 YFSETQ. V was pared by 2 bases and J by 2 bases, with 13 bases between. The CDR3 extends over 15 amino acids. CDR3 protein: CASSFNVGVQETQYF. The DNA for the CDR3 is TGCGCCAGCAGCTTTAACGTGGGGGTACAAGAGACCCAGTACTTC.

The table lists this clonotype with many counts. The J gene is TRBJ2-7, the V gene TRBV28; D unclear. Trimming pared 3 bases from V and 0 bases from J, leaving 3 bases between. The CDR3 sequence is 12 residues long. In germline, CDR1 is MDHEN, CDR2 SYDVKM. Here the CDR3 reads CASSFGSYEQYV. The CDR3 coding sequence is TGTGCCAGCAGTTTTGGCTCCTACGAGCAGTACGTC.

The sample holds many counts of this clonotype. The chain has TRBV5-1 and TRBJ1-1; 8 bases are shared with TRBD1. Per germline, CDR1 SGHRS and CDR2 YFSETQ. The trim removed 4 bases at V and 10 bases at J, leaving 9 bases unmatched. The CDR3 has 13 amino acids. CDR3 DNA sequence: TGCGCCAGCAGCGAGGATCAGGGGGCGAGAGCTTTCTTT. This encodes CASSEDQGARAFF. The whole variable domain, remainder taken from reference TRBV5-1 and TRBJ1-1, is KAGVTQTPRYLIKTRGQQVTLSCSPISGHRSVSWYQQTPGQGLQFLFEYFSETQRNKGNFPGRFSGRQFSNSRSEMNVSTLELGDSALYLCASSEDQGARAFFGQGTRLTVV.

The chain couples TRBV20-1 to TRBJ2-3; the match to TRBD2 covers 9 bases. With V trimmed by 0 bases and J by 2 bases, 12 bases remained unmatched. The V gene's germline CDR1 is DFQATT and CDR2 SNEGSKA (reference sequence). CDR3 length: 18 residues. CDR3 region: CSARDPAGGHGNTDTQYF. The CDR3 nucleotides are TGCAGTGCTAGAGATCCAGCGGGGGGTCACGGAAACACAGATACGCAGTATTTT.

This chain links TRBV7-8 with TRBJ2-5; 16 bases are shared with TRBD2. The CDR3 is 18 amino acids. The junction had 5 bases not matched to a gene; V was cut back by 3 bases and J by 1 base. Germline values: CDR1 SGHVS, CDR2 FQNEAQ. The CDR3 loop reads CASSLGLAGGPAQETQYF. CDR3 nucleotide sequence: TGTGCCAGCAGCTTGGGACTAGCGGGGGGGCCTGCCCAAGAGACCCAGTACTTC.

V and J are TRBV5-1 and TRBJ1-2, with TRBD1 identical over 7 bases. The CDR3 consists of 13 residues. J gave up 1 base and V 4 bases, and 1 base lay outside the gene matches. CDR1 is SGHRS, CDR2 YFSETQ, per germline. For the CDR3, the DNA is TGCGCCAGCAGCGACAGGGTTAACTATGGCTACACCTTC. Protein: CASSDRVNYGYTF.

In its sample, this clonotype was seen many times. The rearrangement uses TRBV7-2 and TRBJ2-3, with 8 bases fitting TRBD2. After removal of 5 bases from V and 6 bases from J, the junction contained 10 bases not matched to a gene. The germline CDR1 and CDR2 sequences are SGHTA and FQGNSA. There are 15 residues in the CDR3. CDR3 sequence: CASSTQSRGGDTQYF. Written as DNA, the CDR3 is TGTGCCAGCAGCACGCAGAGTCGCGGGGGGGATACGCAGTATTTT.

This clonotype was observed a handful of times. V gene TRBV7-2 combines with J gene TRBJ2-3, with 16 nucleotides matching TRBD2. The CDR3 extends over 20 amino acids. The germline V gene has CDR1 SGHTA and CDR2 FQGNSA. Trimming removed 5 bases from V and 8 bases from J; junction bases left unmatched: 19. The CDR3 sequence is CASSATPGLAGGPRAGTQYF. CDR3 DNA: TGTGCCAGCAGCGCAACGCCGGGACTAGCGGGGGGGCCCCGCGCGGGTACGCAGTATTTT.

There are a few counts of this clonotype. The gene calls are TRBV6-5 and TRBJ2-5, with a weak D call TRBD1 (6 bases). This CDR3 has 14 residues. Germline values: CDR1 MNHEY, CDR2 SVGAGI. Deletions cut 1 base from V and 5 bases from J, with 11 bases between. This CDR3 reads CASSYFWGRETQYF. Here the CDR3 DNA reads TGTGCCAGCAGTTACTTCTGGGGGCGGGAGACCCAGTACTTC.

The sample holds a few counts of this clonotype. The chain couples TRBV4-1 to TRBJ1-5; no clear D. CDR1 is MGHRA and CDR2 is YSYEKL in the germline V gene. V dropped 0 bases and J dropped 2 bases, with 14 bases sitting between them. This CDR3 has 17 amino acids. DNA for the CDR3: TGCGCCAGCAGCCAAGAAACCCGCTCGAGGGGCAATCAGCCCCAGCATTTT. Its translation is CASSQETRSRGNQPQHF.

The chain has TRBV5-5 and TRBJ2-3; D is tentatively TRBD1 or TRBD2 (5 bases each). There are 15 residues in the CDR3. Per the germline V gene, CDR1 is SGHKS and CDR2 is YYEKEE (reference sequence). V was shortened by 6 bases and J by 6 bases, with 20 bases between the two germline ends. CDR3 loop: CASTWGGLHGDTQYF. In DNA form, the CDR3 reads TGTGCCAGCACGTGGGGCGGGCTCCATGGGGATACGCAGTATTTT.

This chain uses TRBV28 with TRBJ2-3, with TRBD1 identical over 9 bases. Germline CDR1 reads MDHEN; CDR2 reads SYDVKM. This CDR3 is built from 13 residues. As DNA, the CDR3 is TGTACCACCCGGACAGGGGGCACAGATACGCAGTATTTT. It is translated as CTTRTGGTDTQYF.

This clonotype was seen only a few times. CDR3 DNA: TGTGCCAGCTCCCCCCGCAGTCGGGACAGGGGTTTTGGCACTGAAGCTTTCTTT. Encoded protein: CASSPRSRDRGFGTEAFF. The chain uses TRBV18 and TRBJ1-1; 10 bases line up with TRBD1. The V segment lost 6 bases and the J segment 4 bases; nucleotides outside the gene matches: 17. Germline assignment: CDR1 KGHSH and CDR2 LQKENI. The CDR3 covers 18 residues.

The rearrangement links TRBV29-1 to TRBJ2-5; tentatively, D is TRBD1 or TRBD2 (6 bases each). CDR3 length: 13 amino acids. V was clipped by 4 bases and J by 5 bases, with 14 bases between them. CDR1 and CDR2 from the germline V gene are SQVTM and ANQGSEA. CDR3 amino acids: CSVGPGAGETQYF. CDR3 DNA sequence: TGCAGCGTTGGGCCGGGGGCAGGGGAGACCCAGTACTTC.

This clonotype was counted many times. The gene calls are TRBV12-3 or TRBV12-4 and TRBJ2-5, with D unresolved. The CDR3 length is 13 residues. V lost 5 bases, J lost 4 bases, and 11 bases lay in between. For the CDR3, the DNA is TGTGCCAGCAGTCCCTTATCAGGAGAGACCCAGTACTTC. It yields the protein CASSPLSGETQYF.

The CDR3 DNA sequence: TGTGCCAGCAGTTTGGAGTTGCGGGGCGGGTTTAGGGATACGCAGTATTTT. This sequence encodes CASSLELRGGFRDTQYF. The chain joins TRBV12-3 or TRBV12-4 to TRBJ2-3; a weak D match, TRBD2 (6 bases). The CDR3 extends over 17 amino acids. The V end lost 3 bases, the J end lost 6 bases, and 22 bases lay between the germline ends.

This chain uses TRBV7-9 with TRBJ2-7; D perhaps matches TRBD2 (7 bases). CDR1 is SEHNR and CDR2 is FQNEAQ in the germline V gene (reference sequence). Between the trimmed V and J ends, which lost 4 bases and 4 bases, there was a span of 20 bases. This CDR3 has 16 residues. The chain's CDR3 is CASSSFTGGFFYEQYF. The CDR3 coding sequence is TGTGCCAGCAGCTCGTTTACGGGGGGCTTCTTTTACGAGCAGTACTTC.

This clonotype was counted only a few times. This chain joins TRBV4-3 and TRBJ2-1, with 8 bases identical to TRBD2. V gave up 3 bases and J gave up 6 bases; unmatched junction bases: 4. The germline V gene encodes CDR1 LGHNA and CDR2 YSLEER. The CDR3 spans 14 residues. This chain's CDR3 is CASSQFRGGNEQFF. The CDR3, as DNA: TGCGCCAGCAGCCAGTTTCGGGGGGGCAATGAGCAGTTCTTC.

The chain uses TRBV3-1 and TRBJ1-4; D remains unclear. The CDR3 is made up of 13 amino acids. Trimming stripped 4 bases from V and 0 bases from J, with 3 bases between. From germline, CDR1 is LGHDT and CDR2 YNNKEL (reference sequence). The CDR3 loop reads CASSLTTNEKLFF. CDR3 nucleotides: TGTGCCAGCAGCCTGACAACTAATGAAAAACTGTTTTTT.

This clonotype has only a few counts. The chain links TRBV4-2 to TRBJ2-2, with 7 bases aligning to TRBD1. After removal of 0 bases from V and 4 bases from J, the junction contained 5 bases not matched to a gene. The V gene's germline CDR1 is LGHNA and CDR2 YNFKEQ. The CDR3 totals 16 residues. CDR3 DNA: TGTGCCAGCAGCCAAGAGGACAGGTGGAGCACCGGGGAGCTGTTTTTT. It codes for CASSQEDRWSTGELFF.

The chain recombines TRBV4-3 with TRBJ1-1; D is unclear. The CDR3 has 16 residues. The germline V gene has CDR1 LGHNA and CDR2 YSLEER. The V end was cut by 1 base, the J end by 1 base, with 13 bases between. Here the CDR3 reads CASSQVSGLGNTEAFF. CDR3 bases: TGCGCCAGCAGCCAAGTGTCTGGGCTAGGGAACACTGAAGCTTTCTTT.